Each of the 25 T cell receptor beta chains below was sequenced from the same sample in a study of shared clonotypes between healthy human individuals. Method: immunoSEQ multiplex PCR; TCRdb's copy keeps in-frame clones and lacks some. The sample lists some 630,000 clones, more than 70% seen once, with about 2% in the top ten. The source material was memory CD4+ T cells sorted from blood. Documented subset: CD45RA-negative fraction. These receptors were obtained from a woman aged 25 to 45 in good health.

The chain uses TRBV18 and TRBJ2-6; no reliable D call. CDR1 is KGHSH and CDR2 is LQKENI in the germline V gene. The ends were cut back, 3 bases at V and 0 bases at J, with 6 bases in the middle. CDR3 length equals 15 residues. CDR3 region: CASSPSPSGANVLTF. CDR3 coding DNA: TGTGCCAGCTCACCGAGTCCCTCTGGGGCCAACGTCCTGACTTTC. The full variable domain, rest sourced from reference TRBV18 and TRBJ2-6, is NAGVMQNPRHLVRRRGQEARLRCSPMKGHSHVYWYRQLPEEGLKFMVYLQKENIIDESGMPKERFSAEFPKEGPSILRIQQVVRGDSAAYFCASSPSPSGANVLTFGAGSRLTVL.

This clone was recorded only once. The chain carries TRBV10-3 and TRBJ2-7; 7 positions agree with TRBD2. Germline assignment: CDR1 ENHRY and CDR2 SYGVKD. J was trimmed by 4 bases and V by 4 bases; bases with no gene match: 1. The CDR3 has 12 residues. CDR3 loop: CAISGTSYEQYF. The CDR3 DNA reads TGTGCCATCAGTGGGACTAGTTACGAGCAGTACTTC.

This clone has a handful of counts. The same CDR3 can be traced to other DNA sequences in this sample. V and J are TRBV2 and TRBJ1-5; D might be TRBD1 (6 bases). The CDR3 has 13 amino acids. V dropped 4 bases and J dropped 5 bases, with 9 bases sitting between them. Germline lookup yields CDR1 SNHLY and CDR2 FYNNEI. CDR3 loop: CASSGTEDQPQHF. For the CDR3, the DNA is TGTGCCAGCAGTGGGACAGAAGATCAGCCCCAGCATTTT.

The V call is TRBV19, the J call TRBJ2-3, with TRBD1 matching 7 bases. Trimming removed 3 bases from V and 4 bases from J; junction bases left unmatched: 13. CDR1 is LNHDA and CDR2 is SQIVND in the germline V gene (reference sequence). The length of the CDR3 is 17 residues. The CDR3 spells CASSMMGQMRSPDTQYF. The CDR3 DNA sequence: TGTGCCAGTAGTATGATGGGACAGATGCGCTCTCCAGATACGCAGTATTTT.

The V call is TRBV28, the J call TRBJ2-1, with D possibly TRBD2 on 6 matching bases. CDR1 is MDHEN and CDR2 is SYDVKM in the germline V gene. The CDR3 covers 15 residues. Trimming took 7 bases from V and 6 from J, leaving 19 bases between them. CDR3 protein: CASTNRDFRANEQFF. DNA for the CDR3: TGTGCCAGCACCAACCGGGACTTTCGAGCCAATGAGCAGTTCTTC. Full variable domain (remainder filled in from reference TRBV28 and TRBJ2-1): DVKVTQSSRYLVKRTGEKVFLECVQDMDHENMFWYRQDPGLGLRLIYFSYDVKMKEKGDIPEGYSVSREKKERFSLILESASTNQTSMYLCASTNRDFRANEQFFGPGTRLTVL.

Here the CDR3 reads CASSLAAQTPGEQYF. The CDR3 nucleotides read TGCGCCAGCAGCTTGGCGGCACAGACCCCAGGAGAGCAGTACTTC. This chain connects TRBV5-1 to TRBJ2-7; D remains ambiguous. There are 15 residues in the CDR3. Germline V gene sequence: CDR1 SGHRS, CDR2 YFSETQ. V was trimmed by 0 bases and J by 7 bases, leaving 17 bases between them.

V gene TRBV19 combines with J gene TRBJ1-5; the match to TRBD1 covers 8 bases. The junction had 20 bases not matched to a gene; V was cut back by 3 bases and J by 4 bases. The CDR3 consists of 20 residues. Per the germline V gene, CDR1 is LNHDA and CDR2 is SQIVND (reference sequence). The CDR3 DNA reads as TGTGCCAGTAGTATTAGGGGACTTTACGGACAGGGAGGAACGAATCAGCCCCAGCATTTT. Translating gives CASSIRGLYGQGGTNQPQHF.

J is TRBJ1-3 and V is TRBV7-9; D is undetermined. Looked up from germline, CDR1 is SEHNR and CDR2 is FQNEAQ (reference sequence). V was pared by 3 bases and J by 8 bases, with 11 bases between. CDR3 length equals 13 residues. CDR3: CASSFDGSYTIYF. The CDR3 DNA is TGTGCCAGCAGCTTCGATGGGTCGTACACCATATATTTT.

With regard to this clone: Other DNA sequences within the sample encode an identical CDR3. This chain joins TRBV6-4 and TRBJ2-5; possibly TRBD1 or TRBD2 for D (5 bases each). The CDR3 is 15 amino acids. Germline V gene lookup returns CDR1 MRHNA and CDR2 SNTAGT. V lost 5 bases, J lost 4 bases, and 17 bases lay in between. Here the CDR3 reads CASSITGLRGETQYF. In DNA, the CDR3 is TGTGCCAGCAGTATAACAGGCCTACGGGGAGAGACCCAGTACTTC.

The gene calls are TRBV20-1 and TRBJ2-1; perhaps TRBD1 as D (6 bases). Germline loops: CDR1 DFQATT, CDR2 SNEGSKA (reference sequence). Trimming removed 0 bases from V and 10 bases from J, with 7 bases in between. The CDR3 runs to 11 residues. The CDR3 bases are TGCAGTGCTAGAGAGGACAGCGAGCAGTTCTTC. The encoded protein is CSAREDSEQFF.

This clone has a handful of counts. The chain is built from TRBV19 and TRBJ1-2, with a tentative D call TRBD1 (5 bases). V lost 4 bases to trimming and J lost 7 bases, with 13 bases between them. Germline V CDR1 and CDR2: LNHDA, SQIVND (reference sequence). This CDR3 has 13 residues. The CDR3 loop reads CASSNNGAAGYTF. CDR3 nucleotides: TGTGCCAGTAGTAACAACGGGGCGGCTGGCTACACCTTC.

This chain connects TRBV27 to TRBJ1-2, with D possibly matching TRBD1 (6 bases). Trimming left V 5 bases short and J 8 bases short, with 15 bases between. Germline V gene lookup returns CDR1 MNHEY and CDR2 SMNVEV (reference sequence). The CDR3 is made up of 13 amino acids. The CDR3 sequence: CASSPLDRLGYTF. CDR3 in DNA: TGTGCCAGCAGTCCCTTGGACAGACTGGGCTACACCTTC.

This chain uses TRBV28 with TRBJ2-7; possible D gene TRBD1, 5 bases. The V gene lost 5 bases and the J gene lost 0 bases, with 14 bases spanning the gap. Germline V gene sequence: CDR1 MDHEN, CDR2 SYDVKM. The length of the CDR3 is 15 residues. The CDR3 sequence: CASSPPPDSSYEQYF. In DNA form, the CDR3 reads TGTGCCAGCAGTCCCCCTCCAGACAGCTCCTACGAGCAGTACTTC.

The chain combines TRBV30 with TRBJ1-1; possible D gene TRBD1, 5 bases. The V gene's germline CDR1 is GTSNPN and CDR2 SVGIG (reference sequence). The CDR3 extends over 14 amino acids. V lost 2 bases and J 0 bases, leaving 10 bases between the germline ends. The chain's CDR3 is CAWSQGNLNTEAFF. CDR3 in DNA: TGTGCCTGGAGTCAGGGAAATTTGAACACTGAAGCTTTCTTT.

Note on this clone: The same CDR3 also results from other DNA sequences found in this sample. J is TRBJ1-1 and V is TRBV11-3, with TRBD1 identical over 7 bases. Unmatched junction bases numbered 0, after V lost 2 bases and J lost 3 bases. The CDR3 sequence is 13 residues long. The V gene's germline CDR1 is SGHNT and CDR2 YENEEA. The CDR3 DNA is TGTGCCAGCAGCTTACAGGGGGACACTGAAGCTTTCTTT. Its protein product is CASSLQGDTEAFF.

Notes on this clone: A read error is possible here, since a much larger clone lies one base away. Distinct nucleotide sequences in the sample also encode this CDR3. The gene calls are TRBV5-1 and TRBJ1-1, with 7 nucleotides matching TRBD1. V was clipped by 4 bases and J by 2 bases; unmatched bases: 5. Germline V gene sequence: CDR1 SGHRS, CDR2 YFSETQ. This CDR3 spans 14 amino acids. This chain's CDR3 is CASSPGQPNTEAFF. As DNA, the CDR3 is TGCGCCAGCAGCCCGGGACAGCCTAACACTGAAGCTTTCTTT.

The V and J genes are TRBV28 and TRBJ2-4; D ambiguous. This CDR3 comprises 14 residues. CDR1 and CDR2 (germline): MDHEN, SYDVKM. Trimming shortened V by 5 bases and J by 7 bases, and 15 bases separated the two germline ends. The CDR3 region is CASSPTVKGNIQYF. CDR3 sequence (DNA): TGTGCCAGCAGTCCTACCGTTAAGGGCAACATTCAGTACTTC.

The chain employs TRBV6-5 and TRBJ2-7, with 11 positions matching TRBD2. Germline V lookup: CDR1 MNHEY, CDR2 SVGAGI. CDR3 size: 16 residues. V dropped 2 bases and J dropped 4; count of bases not matched to a gene: 7. CDR3 amino acids: CASSYPTSGSSYEQYF. The DNA for the CDR3 is TGTGCCAGCAGTTACCCCACTAGCGGGAGTTCTTACGAGCAGTACTTC.

This sequence joins TRBV19 and TRBJ2-3; TRBD2 matches 8 bases. The CDR3 has 16 residues. The germline CDR1 and CDR2 sequences are LNHDA and SQIVND (reference sequence). Losses at the gene ends were 3 bases for V and 4 bases for J; bases not matched to a gene: 9. The CDR3 DNA reads as TGTGCCAGTAGTATTGGAGGCGCTAGCGGGTCAGATACGCAGTATTTT. Protein product: CASSIGGASGSDTQYF. Drawing the rest from reference TRBV19 and TRBJ2-3, the complete variable domain is DGGITQSPKYLFRKEGQNVTLSCEQNLNHDAMYWYRQDPGQGLRLIYYSQIVNDFQKGDIAEGYSVSREKKESFPLTVTSAQKNPTAFYLCASSIGGASGSDTQYFGPGTRLTVL.

The J gene is TRBJ2-4, the V gene TRBV2, with D unclear. From germline, CDR1 is SNHLY and CDR2 FYNNEI. V gave up 7 bases and J gave up 7 bases, with 20 bases separating them. The CDR3 runs to 15 residues. CDR3 protein: CASTAASATLNIQYF. The CDR3 DNA follows: TGTGCCAGCACCGCAGCCTCAGCCACCCTGAACATTCAGTACTTC.

This chain connects TRBV5-1 to TRBJ2-7; TRBD1 aligns across 8 bases. J lost 5 bases, V lost 4 bases, and 5 bases had no gene match. Germline CDR1 reads SGHRS; CDR2 reads YFSETQ. This CDR3 comprises 13 residues. The CDR3 DNA is TGCGCCAGCAGCCGGACAGGGAGCCACGAGCAGTACTTC. The encoded protein is CASSRTGSHEQYF.

This rearrangement joins TRBV27 to TRBJ2-2; D uncertain. The V end lost 9 bases, the J end lost 5 bases, and 10 bases lay between the germline ends. The CDR3 covers 12 residues. Germline V gene lookup returns CDR1 MNHEY and CDR2 SMNVEV (reference sequence). This CDR3 reads CASRPRTGELFF. CDR3 nucleotide sequence: TGTGCCAGTAGACCAAGGACCGGGGAGCTGTTTTTT.

This sequence joins TRBV5-1 and TRBJ2-7; 7 bases are a match to TRBD1. Germline CDR1 and CDR2: SGHRS and YFSETQ. Trimming removed 4 bases from V and 0 bases from J; junction bases left unmatched: 7. The CDR3 is 15 amino acids. CDR3 sequence (DNA): TGCGCCAGCAGCGAAGGGACAGTGGGCTCCTACGAGCAGTACTTC. The encoded protein is CASSEGTVGSYEQYF.

The V and J genes are TRBV10-3 and TRBJ2-1; 7 bases agree with TRBD2. V was pared by 5 bases and J by 0 bases, with 7 bases of the junction left unmatched. This CDR3 contains 16 residues. In germline, CDR1 is ENHRY, CDR2 SYGVKD. This CDR3 is CAISSSGGYSYNEQFF. The CDR3 DNA is TGTGCCATCAGTTCTAGCGGAGGGTACTCCTACAATGAGCAGTTCTTC.

V and J are TRBV5-6 and TRBJ2-7, with a possible D match to TRBD2 (6 bases). V was trimmed by 1 base and J by 3 bases, leaving 8 bases between them. The CDR3 runs 13 residues. The V gene's germline CDR1 is SGHDT and CDR2 YYEEEE. CDR3 loop: CASSLIADYEQYF. CDR3 nucleotide sequence: TGTGCCAGCAGCTTGATAGCGGACTACGAGCAGTACTTC.